This T cell receptor (beta chain) was identified during a study of blood T cells in healthy people across ages. Regarding the study as a whole: Conclusively comparing naive with antigen-experienced cells was impossible with unsorted PBMCs.

The CDR3 has 15 residues. RNA extraction gave at least 5.5 micrograms of total RNA per sample. Turning to this clonotype: Its antigen remains unknown. Germline and junction disagree at one end, which may indicate a read error.

Through a sample-barcoded 5' primer and a J-beta primer mix, a second PCR was run for roughly 7 to 12 cycles. TCRdb redid the calling of the 5' RACE reads with MiXCR, one entry per CDR3 protein. The table records around 1,800,000 distinct CDR3 sequences, about two fifths of them present only once. This sequence was found in a human donor in good health. The sample consisted of blood. This chain uses TRBV12-3 or TRBV12-4 with TRBJ1-5, with 9 bases that match TRBD1. The CDR3 nucleotides are TGTGTCAGCAATTTTGGGACAGGGCAAGTCCAGCCCCAGCATTTT. Protein sequence: CVSNFGTGQVQPQHF.